The clone carrying this T cell receptor (beta chain) was seen a few times. The sample comes from a study of beta chain features in type 1 diabetes. The authors reverse transcribed all of the isolated RNA, so sequencing captured expressed TCRB transcripts. Data came from immunoSEQ multiplex PCR; TCRdb stores just in-frame clones and leaves some out. The table lists approximately 200,000 clones, around 10% of them singletons. Sequences were obtained from naive CD4+ T cells from blood. This receptor was identified in a young woman in good health.

The CDR3 DNA reads TGTGCCTGGGGGGGAACAGGGGATACTGAAGCTTTCTTT. Protein product: CAWGGTGDTEAFF. The V and J genes are TRBV30 and TRBJ1-1, with TRBD1 identical over 7 bases. CDR3 length: 13 residues. Germline assignment: CDR1 GTSNPN and CDR2 SVGIG (reference sequence). V was clipped by 5 bases and J by 5 bases; unmatched bases: 8.